This paragraph reports one T cell receptor beta chain. Data came from immunoSEQ multiplex PCR; TCRdb stores just in-frame clones and leaves some out. The sample yields 55,000 to 85,000 clones, 84% seen once. The data derive from a study of PD-L1 blockade in urothelial cancer. Study as a whole: Blood analysis was done at 3 weeks (second dose) and 6 weeks after treatment began. Blood samples contained a median around 130,000 T cells.

Time point given: pretreatment peripheral blood. Locally advanced or metastatic urothelial carcinoma affected all patients. V gave up 5 bases and J gave up 4 bases; unmatched junction bases: 10. CDR1 SEHNR and CDR2 FQNEAQ come from the germline V gene (reference sequence). The CDR3 spans 16 residues. The rearrangement uses TRBV7-9 and TRBJ2-3; 9 nucleotides match TRBD1. The clonotype originates from a woman between 65 and 79 years old with urothelial cancer. The sequenced sample was PBMCs, obtained around atezolizumab (anti-PD-L1) treatment. CDR3 in amino acids: CASSRITGGLADTQYF. DNA of the CDR3: TGTGCCAGCAGCCGAATCACAGGGGGCCTCGCAGATACGCAGTATTTT.